Included here is one T cell receptor (beta chain) sequence, with context. Its cognate antigen is unknown. Combining a sample-barcoded 5' primer with a J-beta primer mix, a second PCR ran for roughly 7 to 12 cycles. MiXCR, applied by TCRdb to the 5' RACE reads, yields one record per CDR3 protein. Among some 670,000 distinct CDR3 sequences listed, over 40% were seen once. The germline V gene has CDR1 MDHEN and CDR2 SYDVKM. The CDR3 has 16 residues. V lost 9 bases to trimming and J lost 2 bases; unmatched junction nucleotides: 10. The data were obtained in a study of blood T cells in healthy people across ages. Study observations and caveats: Estimates of total diversity, which came from one million sequenced T cells, were considered to be underestimates. Long-lived donors had more naive CD4+ cells and higher diversity than aged donors.

Healthy individuals of Caucasian origin from Russia, aged about 6 to 100, served as donors. Isolation per sample recovered at least 7 million PBMCs. The chain uses TRBV28 and TRBJ2-1, with TRBD2 matching over 10 bases. The sample consisted of blood. This receptor was taken from a woman of 80 years or more in good health. This CDR3 reads CASRAGGPSPYNEQFF. Written as DNA, the CDR3 is TGTGCCAGTCGAGCGGGAGGGCCGAGCCCCTACAATGAGCAGTTCTTC.